A single sample gave rise to the 18 T cell receptor beta chains below, sequenced in a study of cytomegalovirus exposure and HLA in healthy donors (dated 2017 in TCRdb). Library construction relied on the immunoSEQ multiplex PCR assay. For the multiplex PCR, a mixture combining 60 forward primers for TCR Vbeta segments and 13 reverse primers for TCR Jbeta segments was used. The source is immuneACCESS, and TCRdb retained only in-frame sequences with V and J called. Part of the clones is not carried over; for the studies checked, unresolved V genes explain less than half of this, and the remainder is unexplained. The table for this sample lists about 89,000 clones; 60% to 65% of them were counted only once. The ten largest clones capture approximately 2.2% of the sample. The sequenced sample consisted of PBMCs. These receptors all stem from a human donor in good health.

This clone was recorded once. The genes are TRBV7-9 and TRBJ1-2, with no clear D. With 5 bases removed from V and 0 bases from J, the gap between germline ends came to 13 bases. The CDR3 consists of 15 residues. Germline V gene data show CDR1 as SEHNR and CDR2 as FQNEAQ (reference sequence). CDR3 bases: TGTGCCAGCAGCCGCCCGGGAGAGGCTAACTATGGCTACACCTTC. This gives the protein CASSRPGEANYGYTF.

The chain recombines TRBV7-3 with TRBJ2-1; tentative D call: TRBD1 (6 bases). Trimming pared 3 bases from V and 0 bases from J, leaving 9 bases between. CDR3 length: 15 amino acids. CDR1 is SGHTA and CDR2 is FQGTGA in the germline V gene. The CDR3 sequence is CASSLLGGSYNEQFF. The DNA of the CDR3 is TGTGCCAGCAGCTTGTTAGGGGGCTCCTACAATGAGCAGTTCTTC. Looking up the rest from reference TRBV7-3 and TRBJ2-1 gives the full variable domain: GAGVSQTPSNKVTEKGKYVELRCDPISGHTALYWYRQSLGQGPEFLIYFQGTGAADDSGLPNDRFFAVRPEGSVSTLKIQRTERGDSAVYLCASSLLGGSYNEQFFGPGTRLTVL.

The V and J genes are TRBV7-2 and TRBJ2-7; a possible D gene is TRBD1 (6 bases). V dropped 5 bases and J dropped 5 bases, with 13 bases sitting between them. Germline V CDR1 and CDR2: SGHTA, FQGNSA. The CDR3 loop spans 13 amino acids. Written as DNA, the CDR3 is TGTGCCAGCAGCCTTGGTTCAGGGGACGAGCAGTACTTC. It translates to CASSLGSGDEQYF.

The V call is TRBV19, the J call TRBJ2-2; a possible D gene is TRBD1 (5 bases). Between the trimmed V and J ends, which lost 6 bases and 6 bases, there was a span of 11 bases. CDR1 is LNHDA, CDR2 SQIVND, per germline (reference sequence). The CDR3 loop spans 13 amino acids. The CDR3 loop reads CASSSRDAGELFF. CDR3 DNA: TGTGCCAGTAGCTCCAGGGATGCCGGGGAGCTGTTTTTT.

V gene TRBV7-8 combines with J gene TRBJ2-7; 7 positions match TRBD1. Germline V gene lookup returns CDR1 SGHVS and CDR2 FQNEAQ. This CDR3 region has 15 residues. V dropped 1 base and J dropped 4; count of bases not matched to a gene: 7. In DNA form, the CDR3 reads TGTGCCAGCAGCTTAGAAATAGGGGGCTCGTACGAGCAGTACTTC. Protein: CASSLEIGGSYEQYF.

The rearrangement links TRBV10-3 to TRBJ2-7; 7 bases align to TRBD2. Germline CDR1 ENHRY, CDR2 SYGVKD. The CDR3 covers 14 residues. Trimming cost V 7 bases and J 3 bases; bases outside gene matches: 9. The CDR3 protein is CAINGGGDHYEQYF. CDR3 in DNA: TGTGCCATCAATGGGGGAGGGGATCACTACGAGCAGTACTTC.

The chain employs TRBV30 and TRBJ1-4, with D possibly TRBD1 on 6 matching bases. The germline gives CDR1 GTSNPN, CDR2 SVGIG (reference sequence). Deletions cut 2 bases from V and 4 bases from J, with 20 bases between. The CDR3 totals 17 residues. CDR3 protein: CAWSWGQLGFSNEKLFF. The CDR3 nucleotides are TGTGCCTGGAGTTGGGGGCAGCTAGGTTTCAGTAATGAAAAACTGTTTTTT.

The V gene is TRBV5-6, the J gene TRBJ1-1, with TRBD1 matching over 7 bases. The CDR3 has 16 amino acids. Trimming took 5 bases from V and 5 from J; bases not matched to a gene: 15. The germline gives CDR1 SGHDT, CDR2 YYEEEE. The CDR3 nucleotides read TGTGCCAGCAGGGAGAGGGGGCCGGGGGCGCGGACTGAAGCTTTCTTT. This translates into CASRERGPGARTEAFF.

This clone appeared a few times. V usage is TRBV11-1 and J usage is TRBJ2-5, with D perhaps TRBD2 (6 bases). CDR1 is SGHAT and CDR2 is FQDESV in the germline V gene (reference sequence). Trimming stripped 2 bases from V and 0 bases from J, with 10 bases between. The CDR3 spans 15 residues. The CDR3 protein is CASSLWGGDQETQYF. The DNA of the CDR3 is TGTGCCAGCAGCTTATGGGGCGGGGACCAAGAGACCCAGTACTTC.

V and J are TRBV5-1 and TRBJ2-7, with 8 positions matching TRBD2. CDR1 SGHRS and CDR2 YFSETQ come from the germline V gene. The J segment lost 6 bases and the V segment lost 4 bases, leaving 6 bases of the junction unmatched. CDR3 size: 13 residues. The CDR3 protein is CASSPGTSSEQYF. The CDR3 DNA sequence: TGCGCCAGCAGCCCGGGGACTAGTAGCGAGCAGTACTTC.

In its sample, this clone was seen a few times. The chain combines TRBV7-3 with TRBJ2-2, with TRBD1 identical over 8 bases. The ends lost 8 bases at V and 4 bases at J; junction bases unmatched: 6. This CDR3 contains 14 residues. Germline lookup yields CDR1 SGHTA and CDR2 FQGTGA. CDR3 DNA: TGTGCCAGCGCTCAGGGGGCGGGCACCGGGGAGCTGTTTTTT. Its protein product is CASAQGAGTGELFF.

This sequence joins TRBV4-3 and TRBJ2-1; D may be TRBD1 (6 bases). This CDR3 is built from 15 residues. Germline CDR1 reads LGHNA; CDR2 reads YSLEER. V gave up 0 bases and J gave up 8 bases, with 14 bases separating them. In DNA, the CDR3 is TGCGCCAGCAGCCAAGAGGCAGGGGTGGTCGATGAGCAGTTCTTC. Translation: CASSQEAGVVDEQFF.

The V call is TRBV6-5, the J call TRBJ1-1, with D hard to call. The length of the CDR3 is 14 residues. V gave up 5 bases and J gave up 5 bases, with 15 bases separating them. The germline CDR1 and CDR2 sequences are MNHEY and SVGAGI. The CDR3 spells CASSGEGGRTEAFF. The DNA for the CDR3 is TGTGCCAGCAGTGGTGAGGGCGGACGAACTGAAGCTTTCTTT.

In its sample, this clone was seen a few times. This rearrangement joins TRBV4-2 to TRBJ1-4; D might be TRBD1 (5 bases). Germline loops: CDR1 LGHNA, CDR2 YNFKEQ. The CDR3 has 17 residues. The ends were cut back, 0 bases at V and 8 bases at J, with 19 bases in the middle. In DNA, the CDR3 is TGTGCCAGCAGCCAAGAGTCAATGGTCCTGGGGCAGGAAAAACTGTTTTTT. Residues: CASSQESMVLGQEKLFF.

The rearrangement uses TRBV18 and TRBJ2-5, with a possible D match to TRBD1 (6 bases). The J call is doubtful: the DNA matches TRBJ2-7 better. The CDR3 is made up of 15 amino acids. The V gene's germline CDR1 is KGHSH and CDR2 LQKENI. CDR3 coding DNA: TGTGCCAGCTCACCACCGATGCAGGGGTGGAGCGAGCAGTACTTC. Residues: CASSPPMQGWSEQYF.

A few counts support this clone. The gene calls are TRBV7-2 and TRBJ1-2; tentative D call: TRBD1 (6 bases). From germline, CDR1 is SGHTA and CDR2 FQGNSA. The CDR3 runs to 15 residues. V was cut by 3 bases and J by 0 bases, with 11 bases left in between. The CDR3 reads CASSFNRVTNYGYTF. In DNA form, the CDR3 reads TGTGCCAGCAGCTTCAACAGGGTAACTAACTATGGCTACACCTTC.

This clone was seen a handful of times. The chain links TRBV18 to TRBJ1-1; weak D call: TRBD1 (5 bases). CDR3 length: 14 residues. Germline V gene lookup returns CDR1 KGHSH and CDR2 LQKENI. Trimming removed 1 base from V and 4 bases from J, with 10 bases in between. The CDR3 bases are TGTGCCAGCTCACCACGGGGCGAAGGCACTGAAGCTTTCTTT. It specifies CASSPRGEGTEAFF.

This clone has only a few counts. The rearrangement uses TRBV9 and TRBJ1-5; D is unclear. The V and J ends lost 1 base and 4 bases respectively, with 12 bases between them. CDR1 is SGDLS, CDR2 YYNGEE, per germline. The CDR3 is 15 amino acids. The CDR3 sequence is CASSVSPSGNQPQHF. The DNA of the CDR3 is TGTGCCAGCAGCGTATCCCCGAGTGGTAATCAGCCCCAGCATTTT.